The T cell receptor (beta chain) under discussion was sequenced for a study of beta chain features in type 1 diabetes. All of the isolated RNA was reverse transcribed, so expressed TCRB transcripts were sequenced. Sequenced by immunoSEQ multiplex PCR; TCRdb stores in-frame clones only, minus some. This repertoire shows just over 450,000 clones, roughly 31% found once; its top ten account for 0.05% to 0.07%. The CDR3 consists of 13 residues. Per germline, CDR1 SGHDT and CDR2 YYEEEE. V was cut by 4 bases and J by 0 bases, with 8 bases left in between. The chain couples TRBV5-6 to TRBJ2-7; D call uncertain. This receptor was identified in a man younger than 35 in good health. The sample comprised naive CD4+ T cells from blood. The CDR3 DNA reads TGTGCCAGCAGCGCATTAGGCTCCTACGAGCAGTACTTC. It is translated as CASSALGSYEQYF.